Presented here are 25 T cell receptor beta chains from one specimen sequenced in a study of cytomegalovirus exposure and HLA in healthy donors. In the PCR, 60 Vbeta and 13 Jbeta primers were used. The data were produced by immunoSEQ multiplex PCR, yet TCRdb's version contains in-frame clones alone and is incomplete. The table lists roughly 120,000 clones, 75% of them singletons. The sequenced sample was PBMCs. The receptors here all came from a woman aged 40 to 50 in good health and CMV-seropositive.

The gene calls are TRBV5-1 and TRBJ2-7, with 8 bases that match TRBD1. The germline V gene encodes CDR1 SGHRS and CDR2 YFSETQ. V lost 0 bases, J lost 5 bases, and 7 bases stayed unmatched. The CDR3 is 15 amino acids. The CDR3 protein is CASSLVAAGGHEQYF. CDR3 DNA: TGCGCCAGCAGCTTGGTAGCGGCAGGGGGCCACGAGCAGTACTTC.

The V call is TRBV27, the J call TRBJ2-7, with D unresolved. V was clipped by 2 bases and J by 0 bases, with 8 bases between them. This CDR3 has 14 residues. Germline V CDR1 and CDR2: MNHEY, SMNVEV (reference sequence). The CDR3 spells CASSLRLNSYEQYF. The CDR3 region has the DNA TGTGCCAGCAGTTTAAGACTCAACTCCTACGAGCAGTACTTC.

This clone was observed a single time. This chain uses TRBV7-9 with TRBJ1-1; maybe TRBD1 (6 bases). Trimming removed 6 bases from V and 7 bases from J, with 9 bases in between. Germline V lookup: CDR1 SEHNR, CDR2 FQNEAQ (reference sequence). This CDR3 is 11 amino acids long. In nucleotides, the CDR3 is TGTGCCAGCAGTACAGGGAATGAAGCTTTCTTT. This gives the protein CASSTGNEAFF.

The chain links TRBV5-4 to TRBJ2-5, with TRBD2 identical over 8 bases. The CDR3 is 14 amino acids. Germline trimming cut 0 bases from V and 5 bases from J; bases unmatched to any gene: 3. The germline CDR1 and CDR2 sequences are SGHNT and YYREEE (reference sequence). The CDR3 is CASSLGQRGETQYF. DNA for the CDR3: TGTGCCAGCAGCTTGGGCCAGCGGGGGGAGACCCAGTACTTC.

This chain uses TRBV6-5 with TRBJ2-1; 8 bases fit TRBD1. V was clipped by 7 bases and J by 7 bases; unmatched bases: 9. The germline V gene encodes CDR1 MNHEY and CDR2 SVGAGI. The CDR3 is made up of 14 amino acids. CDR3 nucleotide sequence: TGTGCCAGCACCCCCGGGACAGGTAGGAATGAGCAGTTCTTC. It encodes CASTPGTGRNEQFF.

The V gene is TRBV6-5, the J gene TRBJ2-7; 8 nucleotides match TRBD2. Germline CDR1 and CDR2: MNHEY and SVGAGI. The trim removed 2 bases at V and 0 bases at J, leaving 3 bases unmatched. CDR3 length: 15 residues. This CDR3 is CASSYEAGGSYEQYF. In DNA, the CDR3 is TGTGCCAGCAGTTACGAGGCGGGGGGCTCCTACGAGCAGTACTTC.

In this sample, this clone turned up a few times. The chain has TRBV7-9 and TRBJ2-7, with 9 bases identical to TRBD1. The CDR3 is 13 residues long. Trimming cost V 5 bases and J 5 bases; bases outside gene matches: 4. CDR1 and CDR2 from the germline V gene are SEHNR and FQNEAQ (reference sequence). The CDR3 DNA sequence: TGTGCCAGCAGCCCGGGACAGGGAGACGAGCAGTACTTC. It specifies CASSPGQGDEQYF.

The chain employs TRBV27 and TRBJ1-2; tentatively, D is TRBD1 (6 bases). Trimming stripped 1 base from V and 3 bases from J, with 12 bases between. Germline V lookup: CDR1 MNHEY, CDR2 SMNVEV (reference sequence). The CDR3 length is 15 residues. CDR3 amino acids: CASSLFRGADYGYTF. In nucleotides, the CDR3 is TGTGCCAGCAGTTTATTTCGGGGGGCGGACTATGGCTACACCTTC.

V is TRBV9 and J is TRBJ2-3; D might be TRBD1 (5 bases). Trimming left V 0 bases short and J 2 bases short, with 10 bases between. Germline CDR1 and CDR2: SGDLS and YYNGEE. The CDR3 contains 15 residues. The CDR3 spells CASSVEGSHTDTQYF. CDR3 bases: TGTGCCAGCAGCGTAGAGGGGTCTCACACAGATACGCAGTATTTT.

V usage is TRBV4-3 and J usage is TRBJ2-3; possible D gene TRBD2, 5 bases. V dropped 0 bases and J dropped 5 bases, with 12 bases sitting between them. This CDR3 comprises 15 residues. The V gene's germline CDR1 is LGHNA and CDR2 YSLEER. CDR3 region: CASSQDLLEGDTQYF. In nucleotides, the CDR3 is TGCGCCAGCAGCCAAGATTTGCTAGAGGGAGATACGCAGTATTTT.

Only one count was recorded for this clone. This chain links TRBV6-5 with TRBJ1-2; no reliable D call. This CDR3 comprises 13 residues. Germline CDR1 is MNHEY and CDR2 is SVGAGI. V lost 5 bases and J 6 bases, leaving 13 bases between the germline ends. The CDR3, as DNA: TGTGCCAGCAGTCTAACTCGCGGCCATGGCTACACCTTC. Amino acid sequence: CASSLTRGHGYTF.

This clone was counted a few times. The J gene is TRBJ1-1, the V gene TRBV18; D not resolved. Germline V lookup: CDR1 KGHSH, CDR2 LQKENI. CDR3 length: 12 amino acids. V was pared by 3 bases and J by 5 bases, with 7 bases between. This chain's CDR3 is CASSPSVTEAFF. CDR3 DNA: TGTGCCAGCTCACCCTCAGTGACTGAAGCTTTCTTT.

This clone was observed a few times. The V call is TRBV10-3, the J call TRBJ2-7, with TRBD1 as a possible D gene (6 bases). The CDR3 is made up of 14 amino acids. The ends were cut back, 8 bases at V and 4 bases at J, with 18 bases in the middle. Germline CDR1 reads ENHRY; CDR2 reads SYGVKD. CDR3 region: CAIGRQQGTYEQYF. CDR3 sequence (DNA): TGTGCCATCGGAAGACAACAGGGAACGTACGAGCAGTACTTC.

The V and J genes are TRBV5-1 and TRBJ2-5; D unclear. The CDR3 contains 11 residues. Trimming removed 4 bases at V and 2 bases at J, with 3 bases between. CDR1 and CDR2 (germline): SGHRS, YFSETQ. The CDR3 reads CASSQQETQYF. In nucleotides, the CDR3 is TGCGCCAGCAGCCAACAAGAGACCCAGTACTTC.

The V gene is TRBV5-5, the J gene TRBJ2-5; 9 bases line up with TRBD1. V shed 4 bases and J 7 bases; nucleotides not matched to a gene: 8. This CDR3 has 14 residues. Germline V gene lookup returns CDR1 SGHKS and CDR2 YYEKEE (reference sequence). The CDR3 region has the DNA TGTGCCAGCAGCACTCGGACAGGGGAGGGGACCCAGTACTTC. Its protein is CASSTRTGEGTQYF.

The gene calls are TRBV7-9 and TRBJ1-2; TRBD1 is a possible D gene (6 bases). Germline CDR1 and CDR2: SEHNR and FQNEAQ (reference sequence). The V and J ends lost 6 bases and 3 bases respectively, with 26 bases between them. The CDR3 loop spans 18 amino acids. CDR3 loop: CASSPGWQGPTADYGYTF. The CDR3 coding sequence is TGTGCCAGCAGTCCTGGGTGGCAGGGGCCGACGGCCGACTATGGCTACACCTTC.

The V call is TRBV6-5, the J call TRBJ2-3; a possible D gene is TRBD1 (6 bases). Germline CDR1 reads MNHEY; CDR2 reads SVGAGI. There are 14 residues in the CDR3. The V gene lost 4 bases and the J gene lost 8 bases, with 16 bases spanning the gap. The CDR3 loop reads CASSLRQARATQYF. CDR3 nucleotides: TGTGCCAGCAGTTTACGACAGGCAAGGGCTACGCAGTATTTT.

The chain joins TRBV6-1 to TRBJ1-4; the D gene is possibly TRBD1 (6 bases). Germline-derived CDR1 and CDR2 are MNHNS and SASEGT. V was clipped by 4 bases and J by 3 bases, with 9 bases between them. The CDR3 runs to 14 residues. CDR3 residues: CASSARQANEKLFF. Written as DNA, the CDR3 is TGTGCCAGCAGTGCCCGACAGGCTAATGAAAAACTGTTTTTT.

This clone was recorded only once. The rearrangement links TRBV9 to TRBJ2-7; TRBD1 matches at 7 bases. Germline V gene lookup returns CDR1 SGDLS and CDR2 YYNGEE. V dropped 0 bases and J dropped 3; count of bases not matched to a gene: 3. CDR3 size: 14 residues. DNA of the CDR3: TGTGCCAGCAGCGTAGACGGGACAGACTACGAGCAGTACTTC. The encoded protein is CASSVDGTDYEQYF. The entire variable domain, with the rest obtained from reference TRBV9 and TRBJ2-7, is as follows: DSGVTQTPKHLITATGQRVTLRCSPRSGDLSVYWYQQSLDQGLQFLIQYYNGEERAKGNILERFSAQQFPDLHSELNLSSLELGDSALYFCASSVDGTDYEQYFGPGTRLTVT.

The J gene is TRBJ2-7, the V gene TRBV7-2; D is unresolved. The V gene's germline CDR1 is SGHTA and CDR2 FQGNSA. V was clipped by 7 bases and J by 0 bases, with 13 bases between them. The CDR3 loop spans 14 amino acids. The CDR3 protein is CASNHDTNSYEQYF. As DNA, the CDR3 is TGTGCCAGCAACCACGACACAAACTCCTACGAGCAGTACTTC.

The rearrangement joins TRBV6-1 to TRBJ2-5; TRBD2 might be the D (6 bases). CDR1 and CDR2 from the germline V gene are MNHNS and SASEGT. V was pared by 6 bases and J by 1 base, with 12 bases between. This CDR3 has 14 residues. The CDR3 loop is CASRMDYLQETQYF. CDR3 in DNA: TGTGCCAGCAGAATGGACTATCTCCAAGAGACCCAGTACTTC.

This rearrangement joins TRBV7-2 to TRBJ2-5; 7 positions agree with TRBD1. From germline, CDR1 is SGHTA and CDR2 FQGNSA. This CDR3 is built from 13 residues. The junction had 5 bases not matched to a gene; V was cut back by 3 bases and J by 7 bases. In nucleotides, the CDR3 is TGTGCCAGCAGCTTGGGGACAGACGGGACCCAGTACTTC. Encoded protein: CASSLGTDGTQYF.

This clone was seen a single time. The CDR3 bases are TGTGCCAGCAGCCCCTCTAGCGGGGGGACCAGGGGGCTGTTCTTC. Protein sequence: CASSPSSGGTRGLFF. This sequence joins TRBV11-3 and TRBJ2-1; 11 bases fit TRBD2. V shed 5 bases and J 15 bases; nucleotides not matched to a gene: 15. Germline V gene lookup returns CDR1 SGHNT and CDR2 YENEEA. The CDR3 contains 15 residues.

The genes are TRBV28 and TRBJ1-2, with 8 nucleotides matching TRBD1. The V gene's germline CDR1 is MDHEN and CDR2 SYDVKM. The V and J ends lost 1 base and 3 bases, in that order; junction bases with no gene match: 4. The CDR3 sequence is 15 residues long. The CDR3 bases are TGTGCCAGCAGTTTATACAGGGGGAGAGACTATGGCTACACCTTC. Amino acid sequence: CASSLYRGRDYGYTF.

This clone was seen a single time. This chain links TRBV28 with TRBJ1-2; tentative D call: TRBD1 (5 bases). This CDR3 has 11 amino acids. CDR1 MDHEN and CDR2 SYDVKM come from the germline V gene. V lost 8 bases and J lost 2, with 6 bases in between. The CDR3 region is CASGGNYGYTF. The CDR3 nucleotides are TGTGCCAGCGGGGGGAACTATGGCTACACCTTC.